The 16 T cell receptor beta chains below all came from one sample that was sequenced in a study of blood T cells in healthy people across ages. The second PCR ran roughly 7 to 11 cycles with a sample-barcoded 5' primer and J-beta primers. One entry per CDR3 protein results from TCRdb running MiXCR on the 5' RACE reads. The repertoire has 910,000 or so distinct CDR3 sequences, roughly 50% of them found once; the top ten carry over 20%. What was sequenced was blood. Receptors were obtained from a woman aged 60 to 75 in good health.

V is TRBV7-9 and J is TRBJ2-5; 8 positions match TRBD2. The germline gives CDR1 SEHNR, CDR2 FQNEAQ (reference sequence). The CDR3 is 16 residues long. The trim removed 1 base at V and 1 base at J, leaving 5 bases unmatched. The CDR3 region is CASSLGASGRQETQYF. Written as DNA, the CDR3 is TGTGCCAGCAGCTTAGGGGCTAGCGGGCGCCAAGAGACCCAGTACTTC.

This clonotype was counted only a few times. J is TRBJ1-2 and V is TRBV20-1; weak D call: TRBD1 (5 bases). Germline-derived CDR1 and CDR2 are DFQATT and SNEGSKA (reference sequence). This CDR3 is built from 15 residues. Between the trimmed V and J ends, which lost 3 bases and 0 bases, there was a span of 14 bases. CDR3 in DNA: TGCAGTGCTAGGTCCCGACAGCAACCTAACTATGGCTACACCTTC. Its translation is CSARSRQQPNYGYTF.

This clonotype was picked up a small number of times. The chain employs TRBV5-1 and TRBJ2-1, with D possibly TRBD1 on 5 matching bases. Germline CDR1 and CDR2: SGHRS and YFSETQ. Trimming left V 0 bases short and J 9 bases short, with 19 bases between. The CDR3 runs to 16 residues. The CDR3 DNA sequence: TGCGCCAGCAGCTTGGCAGGGTTTCTCATCGTGGGTGAGCAGTTCTTC. As protein: CASSLAGFLIVGEQFF.

The chain has TRBV30 and TRBJ2-3, with D possibly TRBD2 on 6 matching bases. This CDR3 is built from 13 residues. Trimming removed 3 bases at V and 3 bases at J, with 10 bases between. Germline assignment: CDR1 GTSNPN and CDR2 SVGIG (reference sequence). The CDR3 nucleotides are TGTGCCTGGAGGTCCAGCGGGACAGATACGCAGTATTTT. As protein: CAWRSSGTDTQYF.

V usage is TRBV7-6 and J usage is TRBJ2-1; D remains ambiguous. CDR3 size: 14 residues. Germline CDR1 reads SGHVS; CDR2 reads FNYEAQ. The germline V and J ends were trimmed by 1 base and 8 bases, with 12 bases remaining between them. The CDR3 nucleotides read TGTGCCAGCAGCTTAGTCCCCTCCGGCGATGAGCAGTTCTTC. It encodes CASSLVPSGDEQFF.

The V call is TRBV18, the J call TRBJ2-5; 9 bases map to TRBD1. The J call is uncertain, as TRBJ2-7 better fits the DNA end. The germline gives CDR1 KGHSH, CDR2 LQKENI. The CDR3 consists of 17 residues. As DNA, the CDR3 is TGTGCCAGCTCACTTACTCCCACCTGGGACAGGGAATACGAGCAGTACTTC. This gives the protein CASSLTPTWDREYEQYF.

This chain links TRBV7-9 with TRBJ2-7; D unclear. The germline V gene has CDR1 SEHNR and CDR2 FQNEAQ (reference sequence). The V gene lost 1 base and the J gene lost 5 bases, with 9 bases spanning the gap. The CDR3 runs 13 residues. The CDR3, as DNA: TGTGCCAGCAGCTTAGATGGATGGGACGAGCAGTACTTC. Its translation: CASSLDGWDEQYF.

This clonotype turned up a few times. The rearrangement links TRBV6-2 or TRBV6-3 to TRBJ2-7, with 10 bases aligning to TRBD2. Per the germline V gene, CDR1 is MNHEY and CDR2 is SVGEGT. V lost 3 bases to trimming and J lost 2 bases; unmatched junction nucleotides: 1. The CDR3 loop spans 14 amino acids. CDR3 sequence reads: CASSYSGRPYEQYF. In DNA, the CDR3 is TGTGCCAGCAGTTATAGCGGGAGGCCCTACGAGCAGTACTTC.

The genes are TRBV7-9 and TRBJ2-7; D gene unclear. This CDR3 contains 16 residues. Trimming left V 5 bases short and J 0 bases short, with 17 bases between. The germline CDR1 and CDR2 sequences are SEHNR and FQNEAQ (reference sequence). CDR3 sequence reads: CASSLISSRSSYEQYF. For the CDR3, the DNA is TGTGCCAGCAGCCTAATAAGCTCCCGAAGCTCCTACGAGCAGTACTTC. Combining the CDR3 with reference TRBV7-9 and TRBJ2-7 gives the whole variable domain DTGVSQNPRHKITKRGQNVTFRCDPISEHNRLYWYRQTLGQGPEFLTYFQNEAQLEKSRLLSDRFSAERPKGSFSTLEIQRTEQGDSAMYLCASSLISSRSSYEQYFGPGTRLTVT.

This clonotype was seen only once. The chain recombines TRBV20-1 with TRBJ2-5; the match to TRBD2 covers 11 bases. The CDR3 runs 15 residues. Trimming removed 5 bases from V and 2 bases from J; junction bases left unmatched: 7. Germline CDR1 is DFQATT and CDR2 is SNEGSKA (reference sequence). CDR3 sequence reads: CSAPASGRRQETQYF. As DNA, the CDR3 is TGCAGTGCTCCCGCTAGCGGGAGGAGGCAAGAGACCCAGTACTTC.

In its sample, this clonotype was seen a few times. The rearrangement uses TRBV20-1 and TRBJ2-5, with D unresolved. CDR3 length: 14 amino acids. Germline-derived CDR1 and CDR2 are DFQATT and SNEGSKA (reference sequence). The V and J ends lost 2 bases and 1 base respectively, with 11 bases between them. CDR3 residues: CSARSEQAQETQYF. Here the CDR3 DNA reads TGCAGTGCTAGATCCGAGCAGGCCCAAGAGACCCAGTACTTC.

The V call is TRBV2, the J call TRBJ1-5; the match to TRBD1 covers 8 bases. Germline assignment: CDR1 SNHLY and CDR2 FYNNEI. V dropped 4 bases and J dropped 8; count of bases not matched to a gene: 10. CDR3 length equals 15 residues. This CDR3 is CASSVLDRVPEPQHF. The DNA for the CDR3 is TGTGCCAGCAGTGTTTTGGACAGGGTCCCGGAGCCCCAGCATTTT.

The chain combines TRBV2 with TRBJ1-1; a weak D match, TRBD1 (5 bases). The CDR3 consists of 16 residues. V lost 4 bases, J lost 2 bases, and 17 bases lay in between. CDR1 and CDR2 from the germline V gene are SNHLY and FYNNEI. The DNA for the CDR3 is TGTGCCAGCAGTGCTTTCACCAGGGCCGCTAACACTGAAGCTTTCTTT. It is translated as CASSAFTRAANTEAFF. Looking up the rest from reference TRBV2 and TRBJ1-1 gives the full variable domain: EPEVTQTPSHQVTQMGQEVILRCVPISNHLYFYWYRQILGQKVEFLVSFYNNEISEKSEIFDDQFSVERPDGSNFTLKIRSTKLEDSAMYFCASSAFTRAANTEAFFGQGTRLTVV.

V gene TRBV19 combines with J gene TRBJ2-3, with D perhaps matching TRBD1 (5 bases). Germline V gene data show CDR1 as LNHDA and CDR2 as SQIVND (reference sequence). V shed 4 bases and J shed 6 bases, with 14 bases lying between them. This CDR3 has 14 amino acids. Here the CDR3 DNA reads TGTGCCAGTAGTACAAACAGTGGGGCCGATACGCAGTATTTT. Encoded protein: CASSTNSGADTQYF. Looking up the rest from reference TRBV19 and TRBJ2-3 gives the full variable domain: DGGITQSPKYLFRKEGQNVTLSCEQNLNHDAMYWYRQDPGQGLRLIYYSQIVNDFQKGDIAEGYSVSREKKESFPLTVTSAQKNPTAFYLCASSTNSGADTQYFGPGTRLTVL.

This clonotype was found a few times. V is TRBV20-1 and J is TRBJ2-1, with TRBD2 as a possible D gene (5 bases). The germline CDR1 and CDR2 sequences are DFQATT and SNEGSKA (reference sequence). The CDR3 is made up of 15 amino acids. Trimming shortened V by 2 bases and J by 2 bases, and 13 bases separated the two germline ends. CDR3 protein: CSARTLDSTYNEQFF. The CDR3 DNA is TGCAGTGCTAGAACACTAGATTCGACCTACAATGAGCAGTTCTTC.

The J gene is TRBJ2-7, the V gene TRBV27, with 9 positions matching TRBD2. The better agreement between TRBJ2-5 and the DNA end casts doubt on the J call. The CDR3 spans 16 residues. Looked up from germline, CDR1 is MNHEY and CDR2 is SMNVEV (reference sequence). CDR3 coding DNA: TGTGCCAGCAGTTTATCGGCGGGAGGGCCGATTAGGACCCAGTACTTC. The encoded protein is CASSLSAGGPIRTQYF.